The 23 T cell receptor beta chains below were found in one sample sequenced in a study of T cell responses to AZD1222 COVID-19 vaccine. The protocol was immunoSEQ multiplex PCR, while the TCRdb copy is restricted to in-frame clones and leaves out a portion. The profile shows some 96,000 clones, about 88% of them singletons. The source material was peripheral blood, sampled 28 days after the second AZD1222 dose. These receptors were collected from an adult who received the AZD1222 COVID-19 vaccine.

The rearrangement uses TRBV20-1 and TRBJ2-7; tentatively, D is TRBD1 (5 bases). The germline V gene encodes CDR1 DFQATT and CDR2 SNEGSKA (reference sequence). The V gene lost 3 bases and the J gene lost 5 bases, with 8 bases spanning the gap. The CDR3 extends over 11 amino acids. The CDR3 loop is CSARQGDEQYF. DNA for the CDR3: TGCAGTGCTAGGCAGGGTGACGAGCAGTACTTC.

V usage is TRBV18 and J usage is TRBJ2-7; 12 bases fit TRBD1. The germline V gene encodes CDR1 KGHSH and CDR2 LQKENI. V dropped 3 bases and J dropped 5; count of bases not matched to a gene: 2. CDR3 length: 14 residues. In DNA form, the CDR3 reads TGTGCCAGCTCACCCGGGACAGGGGGCGACGAGCAGTACTTC. This gives the protein CASSPGTGGDEQYF.

This clone was picked up a small number of times. The CDR3: CASSQIPGQGLNTEAFF. DNA for the CDR3: TGTGCCAGCAGCCAAATCCCGGGACAGGGTTTGAACACTGAAGCTTTCTTT. The chain links TRBV27 to TRBJ1-1; the match to TRBD1 covers 9 bases. Germline V gene data show CDR1 as MNHEY and CDR2 as SMNVEV (reference sequence). The CDR3 contains 17 residues. Germline trimming cut 6 bases from V and 0 bases from J; bases unmatched to any gene: 11.

This sequence joins TRBV5-1 and TRBJ1-3; D perhaps matches TRBD1 (6 bases). V was trimmed by 2 bases and J by 2 bases, leaving 11 bases between them. CDR3 length equals 15 residues. Germline loops: CDR1 SGHRS, CDR2 YFSETQ. The CDR3 is CASSLQGNTGNTIYF. DNA for the CDR3: TGCGCCAGCAGCTTACAGGGAAATACTGGAAACACCATATATTTT. The whole variable domain, remainder taken from reference TRBV5-1 and TRBJ1-3, is KAGVTQTPRYLIKTRGQQVTLSCSPISGHRSVSWYQQTPGQGLQFLFEYFSETQRNKGNFPGRFSGRQFSNSRSEMNVSTLELGDSALYLCASSLQGNTGNTIYFGEGSWLTVV.

This chain uses TRBV5-1 with TRBJ2-7; TRBD2 agrees at 7 bases. There are 14 residues in the CDR3. J was trimmed by 3 bases and V by 2 bases; bases with no gene match: 5. Germline V CDR1 and CDR2: SGHRS, YFSETQ. The CDR3 coding sequence is TGCGCCAGCAGCTTCGGACTAGGGGTCTACGAGCAGTACTTC. It codes for CASSFGLGVYEQYF.

The genes are TRBV9 and TRBJ2-7; a possible D gene is TRBD1 (5 bases). The CDR3 extends over 14 amino acids. The germline V gene has CDR1 SGDLS and CDR2 YYNGEE. Trimming took 0 bases from V and 8 from J, leaving 15 bases between them. CDR3 sequence (DNA): TGTGCCAGCAGCGTAGACGACAGAAGAGAGAAGCAGTACTTC. The encoded protein is CASSVDDRREKQYF.

To note about this clone: The identical CDR3 is also encoded by other nucleotide sequences in the sample. This sequence joins TRBV2 and TRBJ1-2; a weak D match, TRBD1 (5 bases). V lost 6 bases and J 6 bases, leaving 8 bases between the germline ends. The germline gives CDR1 SNHLY, CDR2 FYNNEI. The CDR3 runs 11 residues. The CDR3 DNA reads as TGTGCCAGCAGAGGAGGGGATGGCTACACCTTC. Translation gives CASRGGDGYTF.

This rearrangement joins TRBV6-6 to TRBJ2-3; D is perhaps TRBD1 (6 bases). V gave up 2 bases and J gave up 2 bases, with 8 bases separating them. Germline V gives CDR1 MNHNY, CDR2 SVGAGI (reference sequence). The CDR3 is 14 amino acids. The CDR3 bases are TGTGCCAGCAGTTACCAGGGACACACAGATACGCAGTATTTT. This codes for CASSYQGHTDTQYF.

The rearrangement uses TRBV19 and TRBJ1-2, with 7 nucleotides matching TRBD1. The CDR3 runs to 16 residues. The V gene end was trimmed by 10 bases and the J gene end by 5 bases; junction bases not matched to a gene: 19. CDR1 is LNHDA and CDR2 is SQIVND in the germline V gene (reference sequence). The CDR3 sequence is CATRDLTGTSLYGYTF. The CDR3 DNA reads TGTGCCACCCGTGATTTGACAGGGACGAGCCTGTATGGCTACACCTTC.

V and J are TRBV15 and TRBJ2-7, with a possible D match to TRBD2 (5 bases). Deletions cut 2 bases from V and 4 bases from J, with 9 bases between. Germline values: CDR1 LNHNV, CDR2 YYDKDF (reference sequence). The CDR3 is 13 amino acids. This CDR3 reads CATSRLAAYEQYF. The CDR3 bases are TGTGCCACCAGCAGACTAGCAGCGTACGAGCAGTACTTC. The whole variable domain, filled in from reference TRBV15 and TRBJ2-7, reads DAMVIQNPRYQVTQFGKPVTLSCSQTLNHNVMYWYQQKSSQAPKLLFHYYDKDFNNEADTPDNFQSRRPNTSFCFLDIRSPGLGDTAMYLCATSRLAAYEQYFGPGTRLTVT.

The J gene is TRBJ2-7, the V gene TRBV5-4; maybe TRBD2 (5 bases). This CDR3 spans 14 amino acids. V lost 4 bases to trimming and J lost 2 bases, with 13 bases between them. Looked up from germline, CDR1 is SGHNT and CDR2 is YYREEE (reference sequence). CDR3 coding DNA: TGTGCCAGCAGCCTCCGGGATCCGACCTACGAGCAGTACTTC. Its translation is CASSLRDPTYEQYF.

This chain joins TRBV6-2 or TRBV6-3 and TRBJ1-5; tentative D call: TRBD1 (5 bases). Germline V CDR1 and CDR2: MNHEY, SVGEGT. This CDR3 contains 17 residues. V lost 2 bases and J 2 bases, leaving 16 bases between the germline ends. This CDR3 is CASSYPRGYLGNQPQHF. CDR3 bases: TGTGCCAGCAGTTACCCTAGGGGATACCTAGGCAATCAGCCCCAGCATTTT.

The CDR3 protein is CASSLLGAGVDTQYF. The CDR3 DNA follows: TGTGCCAGCAGCTTGTTAGGGGCGGGGGTAGATACGCAGTATTTT. The rearrangement joins TRBV11-2 to TRBJ2-3; TRBD2 agrees at 7 bases. Germline values: CDR1 SGHAT, CDR2 FQNNGV. This CDR3 is 15 amino acids long. J lost 5 bases, V lost 3 bases, and 8 bases had no gene match. Together with reference TRBV11-2 and TRBJ2-3, the CDR3 gives the full variable domain: EAGVAQSPRYKIIEKRQSVAFWCNPISGHATLYWYQQILGQGPKLLIQFQNNGVVDDSQLPKDRFSAERLKGVDSTLKIQPAKLEDSAVYLCASSLLGAGVDTQYFGPGTRLTVL.

The J gene is TRBJ2-3, the V gene TRBV5-1, with D tentatively TRBD1 or TRBD2 (6 bases each). Looked up from germline, CDR1 is SGHRS and CDR2 is YFSETQ. V shed 4 bases and J shed 4 bases, with 19 bases lying between them. The CDR3 covers 16 residues. In nucleotides, the CDR3 is TGCGCCAGCAGCGGGGGGACAAGTCCGACGGCAGATACGCAGTATTTT. It specifies CASSGGTSPTADTQYF.

This rearrangement joins TRBV7-9 to TRBJ1-2, with 7 positions matching TRBD1. V lost 0 bases and J lost 3; bases outside the gene matches: 1. The CDR3 length is 14 residues. Germline V CDR1 and CDR2: SEHNR, FQNEAQ (reference sequence). DNA for the CDR3: TGTGCCAGCAGCTTAGCCGGGACAGACTATGGCTACACCTTC. Amino acid sequence: CASSLAGTDYGYTF. Variable domain in full (rest from reference TRBV7-9 and TRBJ1-2): DTGVSQNPRHKITKRGQNVTFRCDPISEHNRLYWYRQTLGQGPEFLTYFQNEAQLEKSRLLSDRFSAERPKGSFSTLEIQRTEQGDSAMYLCASSLAGTDYGYTFGSGTRLTVV.

This clone has only one observation. V and J are TRBV6-2 or TRBV6-3 and TRBJ1-3; 7 bases agree with TRBD1. Trimming removed 0 bases from V and 0 bases from J; junction bases left unmatched: 8. Germline CDR1 and CDR2: MNHEY and SVGEGT. The CDR3 is made up of 18 amino acids. For the CDR3, the DNA is TGTGCCAGCAGTTACTCGACTGGGACAGCTATCTCTGGAAACACCATATATTTT. Amino acids: CASSYSTGTAISGNTIYF.

V is TRBV28 and J is TRBJ1-2; D call uncertain. V lost 5 bases to trimming and J lost 8 bases, with 18 bases between them. This CDR3 has 14 residues. CDR1 is MDHEN, CDR2 SYDVKM, per germline. CDR3 protein: CASSPKHRLSGYTF. The CDR3 DNA sequence: TGTGCCAGCAGTCCTAAACATCGACTGAGCGGCTACACCTTC.

This clone was detected only once. The same CDR3 is also encoded by other DNA sequences in this sample. The rearrangement uses TRBV5-1 and TRBJ1-1; D unresolved. CDR3 size: 13 residues. V was cut by 2 bases and J by 0 bases, with 5 bases left in between. Germline loops: CDR1 SGHRS, CDR2 YFSETQ. The CDR3: CASSLGLNTEAFF. The CDR3 DNA sequence: TGCGCCAGCAGCTTAGGCTTGAACACTGAAGCTTTCTTT.

V is TRBV19 and J is TRBJ1-2; D is ambiguous. The CDR3 totals 16 residues. V lost 1 base to trimming and J lost 8 bases, with 20 bases between them. CDR1 and CDR2 from the germline V gene are LNHDA and SQIVND (reference sequence). The CDR3 is CASSIGPVPQVLGYTF. CDR3 nucleotides: TGTGCCAGTAGTATAGGGCCCGTTCCGCAGGTCTTGGGCTACACCTTC. The full variable domain, its missing parts supplied by reference TRBV19 and TRBJ1-2, is DGGITQSPKYLFRKEGQNVTLSCEQNLNHDAMYWYRQDPGQGLRLIYYSQIVNDFQKGDIAEGYSVSREKKESFPLTVTSAQKNPTAFYLCASSIGPVPQVLGYTFGSGTRLTVV.

The gene calls are TRBV24-1 and TRBJ2-1; D gene unclear. V was clipped by 4 bases and J by 8 bases, with 8 bases between them. The CDR3 has 12 amino acids. CDR1 is KGHDR, CDR2 SFDVKD, per germline. DNA of the CDR3: TGTGCCACCAGTGACTCAAGCTATGAGCAGTTCTTC. Translating gives CATSDSSYEQFF.

The chain recombines TRBV28 with TRBJ2-1, with 8 bases identical to TRBD2. Unmatched junction bases numbered 13, after V lost 4 bases and J lost 8 bases. The CDR3 covers 16 residues. Germline V lookup: CDR1 MDHEN, CDR2 SYDVKM. The CDR3 DNA is TGTGCCAGCAGTTCGAGTAGCGGGAATACAAGGGATGAGCAGTTCTTC. It encodes CASSSSSGNTRDEQFF.

This clone was counted only a few times. The CDR3 here is CASSLDLGLGGYTF. CDR3 nucleotide sequence: TGTGCCAGCAGCTTAGATTTGGGCCTAGGAGGCTACACCTTC. The rearrangement uses TRBV7-2 and TRBJ1-2; D gene ambiguous. Deletions cut 1 base from V and 8 bases from J, with 14 bases between. This CDR3 has 14 amino acids. Per the germline V gene, CDR1 is SGHTA and CDR2 is FQGNSA.

This chain uses TRBV27 with TRBJ2-3, with 7 bases fitting TRBD1. V shed 2 bases, J shed 2 bases, and the junction held 4 bases outside the gene matches. Germline values: CDR1 MNHEY, CDR2 SMNVEV (reference sequence). The CDR3 covers 15 residues. The CDR3 loop is CASSLGQDFTDTQYF. In DNA form, the CDR3 reads TGTGCCAGCAGTTTAGGACAGGACTTCACAGATACGCAGTATTTT.